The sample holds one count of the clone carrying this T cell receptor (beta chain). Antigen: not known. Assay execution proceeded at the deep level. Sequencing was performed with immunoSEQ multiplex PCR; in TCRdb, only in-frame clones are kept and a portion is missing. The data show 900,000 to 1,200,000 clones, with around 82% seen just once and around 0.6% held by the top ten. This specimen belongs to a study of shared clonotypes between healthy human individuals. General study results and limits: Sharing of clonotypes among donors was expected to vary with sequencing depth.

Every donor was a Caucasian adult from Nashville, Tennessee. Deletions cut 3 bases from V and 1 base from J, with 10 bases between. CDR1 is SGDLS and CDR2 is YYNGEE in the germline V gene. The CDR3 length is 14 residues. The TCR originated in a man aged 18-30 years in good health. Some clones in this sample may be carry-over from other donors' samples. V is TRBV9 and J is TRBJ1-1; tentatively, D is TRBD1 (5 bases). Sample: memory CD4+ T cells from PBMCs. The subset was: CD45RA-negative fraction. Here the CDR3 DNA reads TGTGCCAGCAGCGGAGACAGCCGGAACACTGAAGCTTTCTTT. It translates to CASSGDSRNTEAFF.